The 15 T cell receptor beta chains below all came from one sample that was sequenced in a study of T cell responses to AZD1222 COVID-19 vaccine. Generated by immunoSEQ multiplex PCR, the TCRdb table keeps only in-frame clones and is missing some. This sample yields 120,000 to 150,000 clones, of which 80% to 85% are seen a single time; 3.5% to 5% belongs to the top ten. The specimen comprised peripheral blood, sampled on day 0 of MenACWY control vaccination. These receptors all stem from an adult in good health.

The CDR3: CASSIEGMSNQPQHF. Written as DNA, the CDR3 is TGTGCCAGTAGTATCGAGGGGATGAGCAATCAGCCCCAGCATTTT. V and J are TRBV19 and TRBJ1-5; D possibly corresponds to TRBD1 (5 bases). CDR1 is LNHDA and CDR2 is SQIVND in the germline V gene (reference sequence). There are 15 residues in the CDR3. Between the trimmed V and J ends, which lost 3 bases and 1 base, there was a span of 10 bases.

The CDR3 is CASSIRQGDTEAFF. The CDR3 DNA is TGTGCCAGTAGTATACGACAGGGGGACACTGAAGCTTTCTTT. The chain joins TRBV19 to TRBJ1-1; 9 bases agree with TRBD1. The germline V gene encodes CDR1 LNHDA and CDR2 SQIVND (reference sequence). The CDR3 consists of 14 residues. J lost 3 bases, V lost 2 bases, and 1 base had no gene match. The full variable domain, in which reference TRBV19 and TRBJ1-1 provide the parts outside the CDR3, is DGGITQSPKYLFRKEGQNVTLSCEQNLNHDAMYWYRQDPGQGLRLIYYSQIVNDFQKGDIAEGYSVSREKKESFPLTVTSAQKNPTAFYLCASSIRQGDTEAFFGQGTRLTVV.

The V call is TRBV14, the J call TRBJ1-2; D gene ambiguous. The CDR3 runs to 12 residues. Germline assignment: CDR1 SGHDN and CDR2 FVKESK. V was trimmed by 4 bases and J by 2 bases, leaving 5 bases between them. CDR3 nucleotide sequence: TGTGCCAGCAGCCTGGGCAACTATGGCTACACCTTC. Its protein is CASSLGNYGYTF.

The chain links TRBV15 to TRBJ1-2; no firm D call. CDR3 length: 15 residues. Trimming cost V 0 bases and J 4 bases, with 12 bases left between them. The germline gives CDR1 LNHNV, CDR2 YYDKDF (reference sequence). CDR3 sequence: CATSRDRAVTYGYTF. CDR3 DNA: TGTGCCACCAGCAGAGATAGAGCGGTAACCTATGGCTACACCTTC.

The chain has TRBV19 and TRBJ2-3, with 8 bases matching TRBD1. V dropped 6 bases and J dropped 2; count of bases not matched to a gene: 4. The CDR3 loop spans 14 amino acids. Germline loops: CDR1 LNHDA, CDR2 SQIVND (reference sequence). CDR3 nucleotides: TGTGCCAGTAGCATGACAGGGGACACAGATACGCAGTATTTT. This sequence encodes CASSMTGDTDTQYF.

This chain connects TRBV7-8 to TRBJ2-7; a weak D match, TRBD1 (6 bases). V lost 5 bases, J lost 0 bases, and 14 bases lay in between. The CDR3 runs 15 residues. Germline-derived CDR1 and CDR2 are SGHVS and FQNEAQ. The CDR3 here is CASSRRRDTSYEQYF. The CDR3 nucleotides are TGTGCCAGCAGCCGCCGACGGGACACCTCCTACGAGCAGTACTTC.

The rearrangement uses TRBV28 and TRBJ2-4, with 15 bases identical to TRBD2. Germline V lookup: CDR1 MDHEN, CDR2 SYDVKM. J lost 8 bases, V lost 5 bases, and 7 bases had no gene match. There are 16 residues in the CDR3. CDR3 sequence reads: CASSKGTSGGSYIQYF. The CDR3 DNA reads as TGTGCCAGCAGTAAGGGGACTAGCGGGGGGTCGTACATTCAGTACTTC.

This clone was seen a few times. The rearrangement uses TRBV29-1 and TRBJ1-1; D unresolved. The CDR3 contains 11 residues. Germline V gene lookup returns CDR1 SQVTM and CDR2 ANQGSEA. V lost 4 bases, J lost 0 bases, and 3 bases lay in between. The CDR3 DNA reads TGCAGCGTTGCCGTGAACACTGAAGCTTTCTTT. As protein: CSVAVNTEAFF.

The chain employs TRBV28 and TRBJ2-7; D tentatively fits TRBD1 or TRBD2 (6 bases each). The germline V gene encodes CDR1 MDHEN and CDR2 SYDVKM. This CDR3 is 12 amino acids long. Between the trimmed V and J ends, which lost 6 bases and 6 bases, there was a span of 12 bases. The CDR3 coding sequence is TGTGCCAGCAGCGGGGGCCTGCTCGAGCAGTACGTC. This translates into CASSGGLLEQYV.

The CDR3 DNA follows: TGTGCCAGCAGTGATGACAGGGGCCCGACTAATGAAAAACTGTTTTTT. It is translated as CASSDDRGPTNEKLFF. The V call is TRBV6-1, the J call TRBJ1-4, with 8 bases matching TRBD1. Germline assignment: CDR1 MNHNS and CDR2 SASEGT. This CDR3 spans 16 amino acids. V lost 3 bases and J lost 2; bases outside the gene matches: 5.

The chain uses TRBV15 and TRBJ1-2, with TRBD1 matching over 8 bases. The CDR3 is 18 amino acids. J gave up 4 bases and V 3 bases, and 16 bases lay outside the gene matches. CDR1 and CDR2 (germline): LNHNV, YYDKDF (reference sequence). The CDR3 protein is CATSSPRGRGPEGYGYTF. The CDR3 DNA sequence: TGTGCCACCAGCAGCCCGAGGGGCAGGGGGCCCGAGGGCTATGGCTACACCTTC.

Details on this clone: Distinct nucleotide sequences in the sample also encode this CDR3. The chain is built from TRBV9 and TRBJ2-7; 9 bases are a match to TRBD1. V lost 3 bases and J lost 0; bases outside the gene matches: 4. CDR1 is SGDLS and CDR2 is YYNGEE in the germline V gene. This CDR3 has 15 residues. The CDR3 spells CASSAGTGPSYEQYF. The DNA for the CDR3 is TGTGCCAGCAGCGCCGGGACAGGGCCCTCCTACGAGCAGTACTTC. Combining the CDR3 with reference TRBV9 and TRBJ2-7 gives the whole variable domain DSGVTQTPKHLITATGQRVTLRCSPRSGDLSVYWYQQSLDQGLQFLIQYYNGEERAKGNILERFSAQQFPDLHSELNLSSLELGDSALYFCASSAGTGPSYEQYFGPGTRLTVT.

J is TRBJ1-5 and V is TRBV28; D might be TRBD1 (6 bases). CDR1 is MDHEN and CDR2 is SYDVKM in the germline V gene. V dropped 5 bases and J dropped 1 base, with 15 bases sitting between them. The CDR3 loop spans 16 amino acids. The CDR3 sequence: CASSPWRTASNQPQHF. The CDR3 DNA is TGTGCCAGCAGTCCTTGGCGGACAGCGAGCAATCAGCCCCAGCATTTT.

A few counts support this clone. The J gene is TRBJ2-1, the V gene TRBV11-2; the D gene is possibly TRBD1 (7 bases). Trimming left V 9 bases short and J 4 bases short, with 16 bases between. The CDR3 totals 14 residues. In germline, CDR1 is SGHAT, CDR2 FQNNGV. This CDR3 is CASRGQGEYNEQFF. CDR3 DNA sequence: TGTGCCAGTCGGGGGCAGGGGGAGTACAATGAGCAGTTCTTC.

As to this clone: A read error may account for a junction end that differs from germline. The V and J genes are TRBV4-1 and TRBJ2-1; 8 bases map to TRBD2. Germline V gene lookup returns CDR1 MGHRA and CDR2 YSYEKL. This CDR3 region has 22 residues. The CDR3 coding sequence is TGCGCCAGCAGCCACCTAACGTTAGTAGCGGGGAACCTACGTAAGGTCTACTATGAGCAGTTCTTC. Translation gives CASSHLTLVAGNLRKVYYEQFF.